This TCR beta chain was documented in a study of T cells after yellow fever vaccination. Across the whole study: Where fractions had low cell numbers, libraries were prepared from them with the SMART-Seq v4 Ultra Low Input RNA kit.

In its sample, this clonotype was seen a few times. As yet, its antigen is unknown. Overall study results and limits: Some clonotypes, a small share, were shared between CD4 and CD8 compartments. Reappearance after the booster was seen for most primary-vaccination clones, at roughly 96% CD4 and 75% to 90% CD8.

The study made its TCR cDNA through 5'RACE template switching. That step introduced a universal primer site along with UMIs. TCRdb analysed the 5' RACE reads with MiXCR anew, one entry per CDR3 protein. The data show hundreds of thousands of distinct CDR3 sequences, 9% to 15% seen once. Trimming removed 3 bases at V and 0 bases at J, with 15 bases between. The CDR3 runs to 17 residues. Sequencing was performed on PBMCs, taken on the day of the yellow fever booster vaccination. The TCR sequence derives from a man aged 25-45 years who received the YFV17D yellow fever vaccine. This chain connects TRBV12-3 or TRBV12-4 to TRBJ2-1, with D tentatively TRBD1 or TRBD2 (7 bases each). Here the CDR3 DNA reads TGTGCCAGCAGTTTTCCCAGGGGGGGGAGCTCCTACAATGAGCAGTTCTTC. Protein product: CASSFPRGGSSYNEQFF.